The TCR beta chain described here comes from a study of T cell responses to AZD1222 COVID-19 vaccine. As to this clone: Its antigen is currently unknown.

Study findings and constraints: There were mostly white British donors and more females than males, and clonal diversity was possibly underestimated.

Method: immunoSEQ multiplex PCR; TCRdb's copy keeps in-frame clones and lacks some. The sample includes about 150,000 clones, 90% of them seen just once. Germline CDR1 reads MDHEN; CDR2 reads SYDVKM. The V and J ends lost 9 bases and 6 bases, in that order; junction bases with no gene match: 5. CDR3 length: 12 amino acids. The sequence was obtained from an adult in good health. The specimen was peripheral blood, collected on day 0 of AZD1222 vaccination. The genes are TRBV28 and TRBJ2-4, with 7 bases lining up with TRBD2. CDR3 nucleotide sequence: TGTGCCAGTGAGGGACTACCAAACATTCAGTACTTC. Its protein product is CASEGLPNIQYF. Using reference TRBV28 and TRBJ2-4 for the parts outside the CDR3, the full variable domain is DVKVTQSSRYLVKRTGEKVFLECVQDMDHENMFWYRQDPGLGLRLIYFSYDVKMKEKGDIPEGYSVSREKKERFSLILESASTNQTSMYLCASEGLPNIQYFGAGTRLSVL.